This T cell receptor beta chain was found in a study of CD8 T cells in Susac syndrome. The junction had 7 bases not matched to a gene; V was cut back by 4 bases and J by 2 bases. The V gene's germline CDR1 is DFQATT and CDR2 SNEGSKA (reference sequence). This CDR3 is built from 15 residues. It was with random hexamers that roughly 0.45 to 1 ug RNA was reverse transcribed. TCRdb called the immunoSEQ multiplex PCR reads again in MiXCR, with one record for every CDR3 protein. The table lists over 150,000 distinct CDR3 sequences, around 94% of them singletons. The sequencing input was CD4+ T cells from PBMCs. The genes are TRBV20-1 and TRBJ2-1; the match to TRBD2 covers 8 bases. The clonotype originates from a human donor with Susac syndrome. CDR3 loop: CSAKIPGLAYNEQFF. The CDR3, as DNA: TGCAGTGCTAAGATACCGGGACTAGCCTACAATGAGCAGTTCTTC.